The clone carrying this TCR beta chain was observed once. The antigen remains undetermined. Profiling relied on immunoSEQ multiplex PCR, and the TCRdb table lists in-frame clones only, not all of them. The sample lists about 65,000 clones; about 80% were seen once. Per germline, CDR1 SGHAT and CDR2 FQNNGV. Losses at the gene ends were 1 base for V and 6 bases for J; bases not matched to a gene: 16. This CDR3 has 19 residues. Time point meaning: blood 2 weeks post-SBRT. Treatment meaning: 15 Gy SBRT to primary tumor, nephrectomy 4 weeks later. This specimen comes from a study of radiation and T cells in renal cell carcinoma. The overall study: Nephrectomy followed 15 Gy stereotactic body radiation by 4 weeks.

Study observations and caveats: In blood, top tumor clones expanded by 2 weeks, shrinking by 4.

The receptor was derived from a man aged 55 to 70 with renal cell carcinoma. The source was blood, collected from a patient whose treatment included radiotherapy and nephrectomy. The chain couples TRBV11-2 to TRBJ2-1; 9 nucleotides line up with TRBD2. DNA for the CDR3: TGTGCCAGCAGCTTAGGCCCGTGGAGATTGGCGGGAGGGCCCAATGAGCAGTTCTTC. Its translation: CASSLGPWRLAGGPNEQFF.